The entry below gives a single TCR beta chain sequence along with its context. No antigen is known for it. The data were taken from a study of cytomegalovirus exposure and HLA in healthy donors. Study-wide points: Near-uniform donor sequencing depth was presumed by presence/absence analyses. The sole available immune exposure information was CMV serostatus. Productive rates of about 87% or about 30% were seen for most TCR beta V segments in an earlier analysis.

The PCR used 60 Vbeta and 13 Jbeta primers. Here immunoSEQ multiplex PCR was the method, and the copy in TCRdb shows in-frame clones only, minus some. The table shows about 140,000 clones, with more than 70% occurring only once. From germline, CDR1 is SGDLS and CDR2 YYNGEE. CDR3 length: 13 amino acids. V trimming: 2 bases; J trimming: 6 bases; junction bases outside the gene matches: 2. V usage is TRBV9 and J usage is TRBJ1-5; 7 bases line up with TRBD1. The clonotype originates from a man aged 35 to 55 in good health and CMV-seronegative. The sample comprised PBMCs. The CDR3 sequence is CASSVQGGQPQHF. The CDR3 bases are TGTGCCAGCAGCGTGCAGGGGGGTCAGCCCCAGCATTTT.